The present entry profiles one T cell receptor beta chain with its context. Its antigen is not known. The data derive from a study of post-analysis software for immune sequencing data. Study-wide background: Recorded disease courses covered relapsing-remitting, secondary progressive and progressive-relapsing multiple sclerosis. Some patients had no subtype annotation.

Points from the study as a whole: Strong co-clustering by F measure was evident for samples that had been prepared in the same batch. Normalized Chao1 diversity in multiple sclerosis patients fell significantly below that of controls. Included in a set of five TRBV segments more frequent in patients than controls were TRBV5-6, TRBV5-1 and TRBV20-1.

The TCR beta cDNA libraries contained unique molecular identifiers. Each CDR3 protein gets one entry after TCRdb re-called the PCR reads with MiXCR. Of 750,000 to 950,000 distinct CDR3 sequences in the sample, under 70% were seen once. Trimming removed 0 bases from V and 3 bases from J; junction bases left unmatched: 6. This CDR3 is 15 amino acids long. Germline V lookup: CDR1 SGDLS, CDR2 YYNGEE. This sequence was found in a girl aged 5 to 17 with multiple sclerosis. Sequences were obtained from blood. V usage is TRBV9 and J usage is TRBJ2-7, with 7 bases matching TRBD2. The CDR3 DNA is TGTGCCAGCAGCGTAGGTCCGGGAGGTGGCTACGAGCAGTACTTC. Its protein product is CASSVGPGGGYEQYF.